Below, 32 T cell receptor beta chains from the same sample are listed, as sequenced in a study of technical replicates of blood from several donors. Sequencing used immunoSEQ multiplex PCR; TCRdb keeps in-frame clones, though not all of them. This sample has 55,000 to 80,000 clones, with approximately 89% found just once. The material sequenced was PBMCs. The receptors stem from a human donor in good health. Some clones in this sample may be carry-over from other donors' samples.

The rearrangement joins TRBV18 to TRBJ2-5; a possible D gene is TRBD1 (5 bases). The V end was cut by 2 bases, the J end by 5 bases, with 12 bases between. This CDR3 region has 14 residues. The germline gives CDR1 KGHSH, CDR2 LQKENI. The CDR3 reads CASSPGSRVETQYF. The CDR3 DNA reads TGTGCCAGCTCACCAGGGTCCAGGGTCGAGACCCAGTACTTC.

The chain links TRBV7-2 to TRBJ1-5; D remains ambiguous. V was shortened by 1 base and J by 7 bases, with 5 bases between the two germline ends. CDR1 is SGHTA and CDR2 is FQGNSA in the germline V gene. This CDR3 has 12 amino acids. CDR3 nucleotides: TGTGCCAGCAGCTTAGACTTCCAGCCCCAGCATTTT. Translated, it gives CASSLDFQPQHF.

This sequence joins TRBV5-1 and TRBJ2-2; TRBD1 might be the D (6 bases). Germline V gene data show CDR1 as SGHRS and CDR2 as YFSETQ. This CDR3 region has 15 residues. V lost 7 bases to trimming and J lost 5 bases, with 18 bases between them. This chain's CDR3 is CASRTAIQETGELFF. The CDR3 nucleotides are TGCGCCAGCCGGACAGCCATCCAGGAGACCGGGGAGCTGTTTTTT.

The gene calls are TRBV6-5 and TRBJ2-3; 8 nucleotides agree with TRBD2. The V segment lost 0 bases and the J segment 6 bases; nucleotides outside the gene matches: 8. This CDR3 is 16 amino acids long. Germline V lookup: CDR1 MNHEY, CDR2 SVGAGI. In DNA, the CDR3 is TGTGCCAGCAGTTACTCAGGCGGGAGGATGCCGGATACGCAGTATTTT. Encoded protein: CASSYSGGRMPDTQYF.

V usage is TRBV5-4 and J usage is TRBJ2-1; a weak D match, TRBD2 (5 bases). This CDR3 has 12 residues. Between the trimmed V and J ends, which lost 0 bases and 10 bases, there was a span of 8 bases. Looked up from germline, CDR1 is SGHNT and CDR2 is YYREEE (reference sequence). CDR3 loop: CASSLDGEEQFF. The CDR3 bases are TGTGCCAGCAGCTTGGACGGGGAAGAGCAGTTCTTC. The full variable domain, completed using reference TRBV5-4 and TRBJ2-1, is ETGVTQSPTHLIKTRGQQVTLRCSSQSGHNTVSWYQQALGQGPQFIFQYYREEENGRGNFPPRFSGLQFPNYSSELNVNALELDDSALYLCASSLDGEEQFFGPGTRLTVL.

V usage is TRBV11-2 and J usage is TRBJ1-6; 9 nucleotides match TRBD1. Germline CDR1 reads SGHAT; CDR2 reads FQNNGV. The CDR3 is made up of 14 amino acids. The trim removed 6 bases at V and 14 bases at J, leaving 11 bases unmatched. CDR3 bases: TGTGCCAGCAGTACGGACAGGGGTATTGTGGCCCTCCACTTT. This translates into CASSTDRGIVALHF.

The chain employs TRBV4-2 and TRBJ2-2; TRBD2 matches at 9 bases. CDR1 LGHNA and CDR2 YNFKEQ come from the germline V gene. Trimming at V came to 0 bases and at J to 3 bases, leaving 11 bases not matched to a gene. The CDR3 totals 19 residues. For the CDR3, the DNA is TGTGCCAGCAGCCAAGACCGGGGCGCGGGAGGGCCGGACACCGGGGAGCTGTTTTTT. Its protein product is CASSQDRGAGGPDTGELFF.

This rearrangement joins TRBV12-5 to TRBJ2-7; TRBD2 agrees at 10 bases. The J segment lost 5 bases and the V segment lost 1 base, leaving 20 bases of the junction unmatched. The germline gives CDR1 LGHNT, CDR2 FRNRAP. The CDR3 consists of 20 residues. The CDR3: CASGLDPQRSGGAALDEQYF. CDR3 nucleotides: TGTGCTAGTGGTTTGGACCCCCAGAGAAGCGGGGGGGCCGCTCTAGACGAGCAGTACTTC.

The V and J genes are TRBV6-5 and TRBJ2-7; 11 bases align to TRBD1. Trimming took 0 bases from V and 1 from J; bases not matched to a gene: 2. The CDR3 totals 16 residues. CDR1 MNHEY and CDR2 SVGAGI come from the germline V gene. The CDR3 nucleotides read TGTGCCAGCAGTTACTCTGGGACAGGGGGGTCCTACGAGCAGTACTTC. Encoded protein: CASSYSGTGGSYEQYF.

The chain combines TRBV7-9 with TRBJ2-7; TRBD1 matches at 8 bases. Germline assignment: CDR1 SEHNR and CDR2 FQNEAQ (reference sequence). CDR3 length equals 14 residues. The ends lost 4 bases at V and 2 bases at J; junction bases unmatched: 4. Here the CDR3 DNA reads TGTGCCAGCAGCTCCGGGGACAGGCCCTACGAGCAGTACTTC. This sequence encodes CASSSGDRPYEQYF.

The genes are TRBV5-6 and TRBJ1-2; TRBD1 matches 9 bases. V was clipped by 3 bases and J by 7 bases; unmatched bases: 7. The CDR3 has 14 residues. In germline, CDR1 is SGHDT, CDR2 YYEEEE. CDR3 amino acids: CASSSGTGSFGYTF. In nucleotides, the CDR3 is TGTGCCAGCAGCTCCGGGACAGGGTCTTTTGGCTACACCTTC.

This clone was detected a few times. This chain joins TRBV7-2 and TRBJ1-1, with 8 bases lining up with TRBD1. The length of the CDR3 is 17 residues. V was clipped by 0 bases and J by 4 bases; unmatched bases: 10. Germline CDR1 is SGHTA and CDR2 is FQGNSA. CDR3: CASSLAPGQGAGTEAFF. The DNA of the CDR3 is TGTGCCAGCAGCTTAGCCCCCGGACAGGGAGCCGGCACTGAAGCTTTCTTT.

This clone was observed a few times. This CDR3 is CASSQGRRVNTEAFF. For the CDR3, the DNA is TGCGCCAGCAGCCAGGGGAGGAGGGTGAACACTGAAGCTTTCTTT. The chain combines TRBV4-3 with TRBJ1-1, with no clear D. V gave up 3 bases and J gave up 0 bases, with 11 bases separating them. This CDR3 is 15 amino acids long. Germline V gene lookup returns CDR1 LGHNA and CDR2 YSLEER.

This rearrangement joins TRBV11-3 to TRBJ1-1; weak D call: TRBD1 (5 bases). The CDR3 has 15 residues. Germline lookup yields CDR1 SGHNT and CDR2 YENEEA. Trimming removed 3 bases at V and 0 bases at J, with 11 bases between. CDR3 sequence: CASSFSTDVNTEAFF. The CDR3 DNA is TGTGCCAGCAGCTTCTCGACAGACGTGAACACTGAAGCTTTCTTT.

The chain couples TRBV7-2 to TRBJ1-5; D remains ambiguous. The germline V gene has CDR1 SGHTA and CDR2 FQGNSA. The CDR3 totals 15 residues. Deletions cut 5 bases from V and 1 base from J, with 12 bases between. Here the CDR3 reads CASSRGLSSNQPQHF. For the CDR3, the DNA is TGTGCCAGCAGCAGAGGACTATCGAGCAATCAGCCCCAGCATTTT.

The chain carries TRBV7-2 and TRBJ1-6, with D possibly being TRBD1 (6 bases). V was cut by 5 bases and J by 4 bases, with 18 bases left in between. Germline V CDR1 and CDR2: SGHTA, FQGNSA. The CDR3 consists of 17 residues. Written as DNA, the CDR3 is TGTGCCAGCAGCCCCCCTTTGCAGGGGAATTATAATTCACCCCTCCACTTT. This encodes CASSPPLQGNYNSPLHF.

The chain uses TRBV19 and TRBJ2-2, with D maybe TRBD2 (5 bases). Trimming cost V 0 bases and J 5 bases, with 22 bases left between them. The length of the CDR3 is 19 residues. From germline, CDR1 is LNHDA and CDR2 SQIVND (reference sequence). The CDR3 protein is CASSIDRMRAAELTGELFF. DNA for the CDR3: TGTGCCAGTAGTATAGATCGGATGAGGGCAGCCGAATTAACCGGGGAGCTGTTTTTT.

The chain carries TRBV5-1 and TRBJ1-1, with 7 bases lining up with TRBD1. V lost 7 bases, J lost 2 bases, and 5 bases stayed unmatched. CDR1 and CDR2 from the germline V gene are SGHRS and YFSETQ. The CDR3 covers 13 residues. CDR3: CASGDSINTEAFF. CDR3 bases: TGCGCCAGCGGGGACAGTATTAACACTGAAGCTTTCTTT.

The chain carries TRBV6-5 and TRBJ2-1, with unresolved D. Deletions cut 2 bases from V and 4 bases from J, with 12 bases between. The CDR3 contains 15 residues. Germline loops: CDR1 MNHEY, CDR2 SVGAGI. CDR3 loop: CASSYASGSYNEQFF. CDR3 DNA: TGTGCCAGCAGTTACGCATCAGGCAGTTACAATGAGCAGTTCTTC.

The sample holds one count of this clone. V and J are TRBV18 and TRBJ1-4, with a weak D call TRBD1 (6 bases). The V and J ends lost 8 bases and 4 bases respectively, with 11 bases between them. CDR1 and CDR2 (germline): KGHSH, LQKENI. The CDR3 contains 13 residues. The CDR3 sequence: CASAQGVNEKLFF. The CDR3 coding sequence is TGTGCCAGCGCACAGGGAGTTAATGAAAAACTGTTTTTT.

This clone was seen a single time. The gene calls are TRBV7-6 and TRBJ2-7; the match to TRBD2 covers 9 bases. The CDR3 length is 14 residues. The J segment lost 4 bases and the V segment lost 4 bases, leaving 5 bases of the junction unmatched. Per the germline V gene, CDR1 is SGHVS and CDR2 is FNYEAQ. In DNA form, the CDR3 reads TGTGCCAGCAGCTCTTTTAGCGGGAGTTACGAGCAGTACTTC. Translated: CASSSFSGSYEQYF.

This chain uses TRBV27 with TRBJ2-5; D is ambiguous. CDR3 length equals 14 residues. Germline CDR1 MNHEY, CDR2 SMNVEV (reference sequence). Deletions cut 5 bases from V and 3 bases from J, with 13 bases between. This CDR3 is CASSPINREETQYF. The CDR3 nucleotides are TGTGCCAGCAGTCCCATCAACAGAGAAGAGACCCAGTACTTC.

This clone has only a few counts. This chain joins TRBV5-6 and TRBJ2-2; no firm D call. V was cut by 6 bases and J by 1 base, with 10 bases left in between. The CDR3 runs to 14 residues. The germline CDR1 and CDR2 sequences are SGHDT and YYEEEE. The CDR3 nucleotides read TGTGCCAGCAACTTACTTCGGAACACCGGGGAGCTGTTTTTT. Encoded protein: CASNLLRNTGELFF.

This chain joins TRBV5-4 and TRBJ2-7, with 7 bases fitting TRBD2. Germline V gene lookup returns CDR1 SGHNT and CDR2 YYREEE (reference sequence). The CDR3 consists of 15 residues. V lost 1 base, J lost 5 bases, and 9 bases stayed unmatched. The CDR3 here is CASSLPQRSGNEQYF. CDR3 DNA sequence: TGTGCCAGCAGCTTGCCCCAGAGGAGCGGGAACGAGCAGTACTTC.

The chain carries TRBV6-5 and TRBJ2-7; 12 nucleotides match TRBD1. The trim removed 6 bases at V and 1 base at J, leaving 4 bases unmatched. The CDR3 sequence is 15 residues long. In germline, CDR1 is MNHEY, CDR2 SVGAGI. CDR3 nucleotide sequence: TGTGCCAGCAGGGGGGGACAGGGGGCGTCCTACGAGCAGTACTTC. It specifies CASRGGQGASYEQYF.

V and J are TRBV5-1 and TRBJ1-3; D is undetermined. This CDR3 has 16 amino acids. The germline V gene encodes CDR1 SGHRS and CDR2 YFSETQ. Trimming stripped 4 bases from V and 0 bases from J, with 14 bases between. DNA of the CDR3: TGCGCCAGCAGCATTACCCCAGGAGGCTCTGGAAACACCATATATTTT. Its translation: CASSITPGGSGNTIYF.

This clone was observed once. The chain joins TRBV9 to TRBJ2-1, with 10 nucleotides matching TRBD1. Trimming took 3 bases from V and 4 from J; bases not matched to a gene: 7. CDR1 is SGDLS, CDR2 YYNGEE, per germline. The CDR3 has 16 residues. As DNA, the CDR3 is TGTGCCAGCAGCGCGAGGGACAGGGGTTTTTACAATGAGCAGTTCTTC. As protein: CASSARDRGFYNEQFF.

The chain has TRBV13 and TRBJ2-2, with 10 bases fitting TRBD2. Germline V CDR1 and CDR2: PRHDT, FYEKMQ (reference sequence). This CDR3 comprises 16 residues. The V and J ends lost 0 bases and 4 bases, in that order; junction bases with no gene match: 2. The chain's CDR3 is CASSLGSGGATGELFF. CDR3 sequence (DNA): TGTGCCAGCAGCTTAGGCAGCGGGGGGGCCACCGGGGAGCTGTTTTTT.

This clone came up a few times. The chain recombines TRBV6-1 with TRBJ1-4, with D possibly being TRBD1 (5 bases). The V gene lost 7 bases and the J gene lost 6 bases, with 15 bases spanning the gap. The V gene's germline CDR1 is MNHNS and CDR2 SASEGT. This CDR3 comprises 14 residues. CDR3 sequence: CASTLLGGDEKLFF. The CDR3, as DNA: TGTGCCAGCACCCTATTGGGGGGTGATGAAAAACTGTTTTTT.

The V gene is TRBV4-3, the J gene TRBJ2-1; a weak D match, TRBD2 (6 bases). The CDR3 runs 13 residues. Trimming stripped 4 bases from V and 15 bases from J, with 19 bases between. CDR1 LGHNA and CDR2 YSLEER come from the germline V gene. The CDR3 nucleotides are TGCGCCAGCAGCCTAGGGTTATGGGAGGTCCCGTTCTTC. This sequence encodes CASSLGLWEVPFF.

The chain joins TRBV30 to TRBJ2-3, with 7 bases matching TRBD2. Looked up from germline, CDR1 is GTSNPN and CDR2 is SVGIG (reference sequence). Unmatched junction bases numbered 3, after V lost 0 bases and J lost 6 bases. The CDR3 totals 13 residues. The chain's CDR3 is CAWSVQTSDTQYF. The CDR3 DNA reads as TGTGCCTGGAGTGTACAGACTAGCGATACGCAGTATTTT.

The rearrangement links TRBV5-5 to TRBJ2-1, with 10 bases that match TRBD2. The J segment lost 12 bases and the V segment lost 4 bases, leaving 13 bases of the junction unmatched. CDR1 is SGHKS, CDR2 YYEKEE, per germline (reference sequence). The CDR3 covers 15 residues. CDR3 region: CASSPWRLAGERQFF. As DNA, the CDR3 is TGTGCCAGCAGCCCATGGCGGCTAGCGGGAGAGAGGCAGTTCTTC.